This T cell receptor beta chain appears in the sequencing data of a study of T cell responses to AZD1222 COVID-19 vaccine. Clones were read by immunoSEQ multiplex PCR, and TCRdb kept only the in-frame ones, dropping some. Of fewer than 75,000 clones in the sample, 85% to 95% were seen once. V was pared by 8 bases and J by 3 bases, with 10 bases between. The CDR3 contains 13 residues. The V gene's germline CDR1 is SNHLY and CDR2 FYNNEI. With regard to this clone: Its antigen is not known.

Study-level points and caveats: The breadth and depth of Spike-specific TCRs increased once two AZD1222 doses had been given.

The TCR was taken from an adult who received the MenACWY meningococcal vaccine as a control. J is TRBJ1-4 and V is TRBV2; possibly TRBD1 for D (6 bases). The sequences come from peripheral blood, collected 28 days after the second dose of the MenACWY control vaccine. The CDR3 sequence is CASRGQPNEKLFF. Here the CDR3 DNA reads TGTGCCAGCCGCGGACAGCCTAATGAAAAACTGTTTTTT.